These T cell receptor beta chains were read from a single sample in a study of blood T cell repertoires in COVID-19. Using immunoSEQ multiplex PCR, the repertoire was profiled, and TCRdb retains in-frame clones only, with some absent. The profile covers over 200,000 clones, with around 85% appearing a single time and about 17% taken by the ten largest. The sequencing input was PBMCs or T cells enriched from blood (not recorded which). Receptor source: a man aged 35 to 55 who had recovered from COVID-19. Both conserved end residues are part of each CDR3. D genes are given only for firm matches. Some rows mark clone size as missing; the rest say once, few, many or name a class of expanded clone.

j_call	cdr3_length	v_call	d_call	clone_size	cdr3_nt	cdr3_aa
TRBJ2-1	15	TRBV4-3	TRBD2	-	TGCGCCAGCAGCCAAGTAGCGGGAGTGGAGTATGAGCAGTTCTTC	CASSQVAGVEYEQFF
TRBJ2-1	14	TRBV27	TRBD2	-	TGTGCCAGCAGTTTGACTAGCGGGTACAATGAGCAGTTCTTC	CASSLTSGYNEQFF
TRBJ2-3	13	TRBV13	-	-	TGTGCCAGCAGCTTGGAGGGGAGGGATACGCAGTATTTT	CASSLEGRDTQYF
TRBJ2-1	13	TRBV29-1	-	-	TGCAGCGTTGAAGTCTATCGCTACAATGAGCAGTTCTTC	CSVEVYRYNEQFF
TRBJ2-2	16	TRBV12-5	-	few	TGTGCTAGTGGTTCGCGGGATTTCGGATCCACCGGGGAGCTGTTTTTT	CASGSRDFGSTGELFF
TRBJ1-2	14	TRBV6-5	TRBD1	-	TGTGCCAGCAGCGAGACAGGGGGCAACTATGGCTACACCTTC	CASSETGGNYGYTF
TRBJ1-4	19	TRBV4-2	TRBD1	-	TGTGCCAGCAGCCAAGATTGGGCAGGGGGAGGTCCAACTAATGAAAAACTGTTTTTT	CASSQDWAGGGPTNEKLFF
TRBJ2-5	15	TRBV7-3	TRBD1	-	TGTGCCAGCAGCGTAACCGGGACAGGGGGCGAGACCCAGTACTTC	CASSVTGTGGETQYF
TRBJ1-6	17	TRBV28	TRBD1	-	TGTGCCAGCAGTTCACCCCGGAGGACAGGGCAAAATTCACCCCTCCACTTT	CASSSPRRTGQNSPLHF
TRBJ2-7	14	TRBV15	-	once	TGTGCCACCAGCGGCCTGGACAGTACCTACGAGCAGTACTTC	CATSGLDSTYEQYF
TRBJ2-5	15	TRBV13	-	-	TGTGCCAGCAGCTTAGGCGAAGTTGCGGGAGAGACCCAGTACTTC	CASSLGEVAGETQYF
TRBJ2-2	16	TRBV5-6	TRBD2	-	TGTGCCAGCAGAGCATACGGACTAGCGGGCTCCGGGGAGCTGTTTTTT	CASRAYGLAGSGELFF
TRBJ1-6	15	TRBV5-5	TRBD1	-	TGTGCCAGCAGCCTCGACAGGGACGGCAATTCACCCCTCCACTTT	CASSLDRDGNSPLHF
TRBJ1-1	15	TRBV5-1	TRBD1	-	TGCGCCAGCAGCCCTCCCGACAGGGTCGTAACTGAAGCTTTCTTT	CASSPPDRVVTEAFF
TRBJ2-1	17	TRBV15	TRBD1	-	TGTGCCACCAGCAGAGTGTTCAGGGACAGGCAAGGCAATGAGCAGTTCTTC	CATSRVFRDRQGNEQFF
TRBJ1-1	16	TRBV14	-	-	TGTGCCAGCAGCCAAGAACTGGGCAGGGGGAACACTGAAGCTTTCTTT	CASSQELGRGNTEAFF
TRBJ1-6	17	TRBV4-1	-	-	TGCGCCAGCAGCCAAGAACGCCGGAGCTACACTAATTCACCCCTCCACTTT	CASSQERRSYTNSPLHF
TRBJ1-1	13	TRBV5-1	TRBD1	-	TGCGCCAGCAGCCTGGACAGGGCCACTGAAGCTTTCTTT	CASSLDRATEAFF
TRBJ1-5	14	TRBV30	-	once	TGTGCCTGGAGTGGGGCAGGGGTGGGTCAGCCCCAGCATTTT	CAWSGAGVGQPQHF
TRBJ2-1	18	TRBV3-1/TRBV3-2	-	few	TGTGCCAGCAGCCATTTCTTAGAGGTCAGGGGGGCAAGTGGTGAGCAGTTCTTC	CASSHFLEVRGASGEQFF
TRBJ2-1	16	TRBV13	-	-	TGTGCCAGCAGCTTAGTTACGGGAAACGACCACAATGAGCAGTTCTTC	CASSLVTGNDHNEQFF
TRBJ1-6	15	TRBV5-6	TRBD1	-	TGTGCCAGCAGCCGGGGACAGAGCTATAATTCACCCCTCCACTTT	CASSRGQSYNSPLHF
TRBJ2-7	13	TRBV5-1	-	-	TGCGCCAGCAGCCCATCTCCCAGATACGAGCAGTACTTC	CASSPSPRYEQYF
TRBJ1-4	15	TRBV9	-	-	TGTGCCAGCAGCGTAGCTACAGGGATTGGTGAAAAACTGTTTTTT	CASSVATGIGEKLFF
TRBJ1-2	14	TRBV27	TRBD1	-	TGTGCCAGCAGCCAAATCGGGACAGTTCTCGACTACACCTTC	CASSQIGTVLDYTF
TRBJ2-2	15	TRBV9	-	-	TGTGCCAGCAGCGTAGTGGAGGGCAACACCGGGGAGCTGTTTTTT	CASSVVEGNTGELFF
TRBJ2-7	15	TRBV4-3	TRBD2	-	TGCGCCAGCAGCCAAGGACTAGCGGGAGCCTACGAGCAGTACTTC	CASSQGLAGAYEQYF
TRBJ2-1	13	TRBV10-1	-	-	TGCGCCAGCAGTGAAGGAGGGTGGAATGAGCAGTTCTTC	CASSEGGWNEQFF
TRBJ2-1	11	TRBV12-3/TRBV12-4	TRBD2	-	TGTGCCAGCAGCCCTAGCGGAAAGCAGTTCTTC	CASSPSGKQFF
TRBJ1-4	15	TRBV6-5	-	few	TGTGCCAGCGGGCACTACAGGGCTACTAATGAAAAACTGTTTTTT	CASGHYRATNEKLFF
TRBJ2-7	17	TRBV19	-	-	TGTGCCAGTAGTATAGTCCGGGACACAGCTTCCCCCTACGAGCAGTACTTC	CASSIVRDTASPYEQYF
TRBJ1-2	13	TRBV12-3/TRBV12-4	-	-	TGTGCCAGCAGTTTAAGGGGTTTTCTGGGCTACACCTTC	CASSLRGFLGYTF
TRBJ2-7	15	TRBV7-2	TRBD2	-	TGTGCCAGCAGCTTAGTTCTACGACTAGCGGGAGAGCAGTACTTC	CASSLVLRLAGEQYF
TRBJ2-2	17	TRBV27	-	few	TGTGCCAGCAGTTTAGCGGGAATTGGGACGGGCACCGGGGAGCTGTTTTTT	CASSLAGIGTGTGELFF